A selection of T cell receptor beta chains follows, all from one sample in a study of blood T cell repertoires in COVID-19. Assay used: immunoSEQ multiplex PCR; TCRdb lists only in-frame clones, some missing. Of 250,000 or so clones listed, roughly nine tenths are singletons. Sequencing input: peripheral blood. The receptors were sampled from a man in his forties with active or convalescent COVID-19. Each CDR3 is given with its conserved first and last residue. Each record gives: J gene, V gene, D gene, CDR3 protein, CDR3 DNA. D genes are given only for firm matches.

j_call: TRBJ2-5
v_call: TRBV5-1
d_call: -
cdr3_aa: CASSLVGGPETQYF
cdr3_nt: TGCGCCAGCAGCTTGGTGGGGGGGCCGGAGACCCAGTACTTC

j_call: TRBJ2-3
v_call: TRBV3-1/TRBV3-2
d_call: TRBD2
cdr3_aa: CASSKRGPSTDTQYF
cdr3_nt: TGTGCCAGCAGCAAGCGGGGGCCGTCCACAGATACGCAGTATTTT

j_call: TRBJ2-5
v_call: TRBV5-6
d_call: TRBD1
cdr3_aa: CASSPTGAHQETQYF
cdr3_nt: TGTGCCAGCAGCCCGACAGGGGCCCACCAAGAGACCCAGTACTTC

j_call: TRBJ1-2
v_call: TRBV3-1/TRBV3-2
d_call: -
cdr3_aa: CASSQDQGGPGTF
cdr3_nt: TGTGCCAGCAGCCAAGATCAGGGAGGGCCGGGAACCTTC

j_call: TRBJ2-7
v_call: TRBV6-5
d_call: TRBD2
cdr3_aa: CASSYSTPAGDYEQYF
cdr3_nt: TGTGCCAGCAGTTACTCGACCCCGGCGGGAGACTACGAGCAGTACTTC

j_call: TRBJ2-1
v_call: TRBV27
d_call: TRBD2
cdr3_aa: CASNGRGSNGNEQFF
cdr3_nt: TGTGCCAGCAACGGGAGGGGGTCGAATGGCAATGAGCAGTTCTTC

j_call: TRBJ1-2
v_call: TRBV27
d_call: TRBD1
cdr3_aa: CASSFKGQDRFFGYTF
cdr3_nt: TGTGCCAGCAGTTTCAAGGGACAGGACCGTTTTTTTGGCTACACCTTC

j_call: TRBJ1-1
v_call: TRBV3-1/TRBV3-2
d_call: -
cdr3_aa: CASRRQQGSAAFF
cdr3_nt: TGTGCCAGCAGGCGTCAACAGGGTTCGGCCGCTTTCTTT

j_call: TRBJ1-4
v_call: TRBV28
d_call: -
cdr3_aa: CASSDALYRVGEKLFF
cdr3_nt: TGTGCCAGCAGTGACGCTCTCTACAGGGTCGGGGAAAAACTGTTTTTT

j_call: TRBJ1-3
v_call: TRBV5-1
d_call: TRBD1
cdr3_aa: CASSKGQGAGRNTIYF
cdr3_nt: TGCGCCAGCAGCAAAGGACAGGGGGCTGGGAGAAACACCATATATTTT

j_call: TRBJ1-2
v_call: TRBV11-2
d_call: TRBD1
cdr3_aa: CASSTGQVNYGYTF
cdr3_nt: TGTGCCAGCAGCACGGGACAGGTCAACTATGGCTACACCTTC

j_call: TRBJ2-7
v_call: TRBV5-5
d_call: -
cdr3_aa: CASSFVPWREAEDEQYF
cdr3_nt: TGTGCCAGCAGCTTTGTCCCTTGGCGGGAAGCAGAGGACGAGCAGTACTTC

j_call: TRBJ2-7
v_call: TRBV6-5
d_call: TRBD2
cdr3_aa: CASSYESSGRFNEQYF
cdr3_nt: TGTGCCAGCAGTTACGAGTCTAGCGGGAGGTTCAACGAGCAGTACTTC